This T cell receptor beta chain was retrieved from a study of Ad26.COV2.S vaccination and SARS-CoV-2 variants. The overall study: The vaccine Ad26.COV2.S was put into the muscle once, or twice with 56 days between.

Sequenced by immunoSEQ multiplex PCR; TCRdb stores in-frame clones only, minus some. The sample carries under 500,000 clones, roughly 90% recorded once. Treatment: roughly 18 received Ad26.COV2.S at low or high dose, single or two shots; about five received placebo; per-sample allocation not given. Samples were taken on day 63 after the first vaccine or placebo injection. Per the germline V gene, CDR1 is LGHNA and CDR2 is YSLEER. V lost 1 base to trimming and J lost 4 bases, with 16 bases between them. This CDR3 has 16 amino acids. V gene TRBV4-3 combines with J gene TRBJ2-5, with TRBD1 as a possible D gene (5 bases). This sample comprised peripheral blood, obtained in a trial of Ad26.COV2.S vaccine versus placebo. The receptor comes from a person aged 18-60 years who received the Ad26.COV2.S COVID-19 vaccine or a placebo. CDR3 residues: CASSQGWGTQRETQYF. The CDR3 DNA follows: TGCGCCAGCAGCCAAGGGTGGGGCACCCAACGAGAGACCCAGTACTTC.